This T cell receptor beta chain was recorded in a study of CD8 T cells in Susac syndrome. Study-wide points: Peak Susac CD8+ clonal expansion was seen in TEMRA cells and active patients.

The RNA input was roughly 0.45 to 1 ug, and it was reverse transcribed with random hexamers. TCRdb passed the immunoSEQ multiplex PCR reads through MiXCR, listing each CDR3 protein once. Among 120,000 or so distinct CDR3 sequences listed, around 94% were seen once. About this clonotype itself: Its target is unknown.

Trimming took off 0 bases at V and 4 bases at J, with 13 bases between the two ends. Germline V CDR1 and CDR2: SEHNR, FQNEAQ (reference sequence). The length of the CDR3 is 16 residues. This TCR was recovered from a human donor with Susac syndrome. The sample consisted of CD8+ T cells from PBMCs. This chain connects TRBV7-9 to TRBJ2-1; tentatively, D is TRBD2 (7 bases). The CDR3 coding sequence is TGTGCCAGCAGCTTAGCGCAGGGGAGGGTTTACAATGAGCAGTTCTTC. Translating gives CASSLAQGRVYNEQFF.